This T cell receptor beta chain was documented in a study of blood T cell repertoires in COVID-19. On the study more broadly: The origin of the acute and convalescent COVID-19 samples was the United States, Italy and Spain.

Germline loops: CDR1 MNHNS, CDR2 SASEGT. With 3 bases clipped from V and 12 bases from J, the junction kept 7 bases outside the gene matches. The CDR3 is made up of 13 amino acids. The method was immunoSEQ multiplex PCR; TCRdb's version includes in-frame clones alone and lacks a portion of them. The sample has 60,000 to 70,000 clones, roughly 68% seen once. The sequencing input was peripheral blood. This TCR came from an elderly woman with acute or convalescent COVID-19. This rearrangement joins TRBV6-1 to TRBJ2-7; 11 nucleotides match TRBD1. CDR3 in amino acids: CASSDRDRGFSYF. As DNA, the CDR3 is TGTGCCAGCAGTGACCGGGACAGGGGGTTCTCGTACTTC.